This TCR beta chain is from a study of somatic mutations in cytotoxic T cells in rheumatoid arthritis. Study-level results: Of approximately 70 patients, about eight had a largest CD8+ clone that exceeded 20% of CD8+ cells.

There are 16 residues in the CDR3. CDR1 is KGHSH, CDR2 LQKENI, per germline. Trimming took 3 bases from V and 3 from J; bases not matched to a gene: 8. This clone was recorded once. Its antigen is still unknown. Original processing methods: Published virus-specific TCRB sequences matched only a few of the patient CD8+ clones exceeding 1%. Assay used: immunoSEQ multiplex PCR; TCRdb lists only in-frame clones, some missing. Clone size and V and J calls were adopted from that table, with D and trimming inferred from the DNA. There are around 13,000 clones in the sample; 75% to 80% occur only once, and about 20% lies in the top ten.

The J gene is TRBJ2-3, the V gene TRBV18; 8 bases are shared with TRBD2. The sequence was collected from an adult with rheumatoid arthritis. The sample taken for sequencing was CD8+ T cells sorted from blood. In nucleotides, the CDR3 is TGTGCCAGCTCACCTCGGGATAGCGGGATTACAGATACGCAGTATTTT. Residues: CASSPRDSGITDTQYF. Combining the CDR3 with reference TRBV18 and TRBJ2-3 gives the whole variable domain NAGVMQNPRHLVRRRGQEARLRCSPMKGHSHVYWYRQLPEEGLKFMVYLQKENIIDESGMPKERFSAEFPKEGPSILRIQQVVRGDSAAYFCASSPRDSGITDTQYFGPGTRLTVL.